This paragraph covers one T cell receptor beta chain sequence. Its antigen remains unidentified. A junction boundary mismatches the germline segment, possibly from a read error. The data were obtained in a study of cytomegalovirus exposure and HLA in healthy donors (dated by TCRdb to the late 2010s). In the study overall: According to an earlier analysis of several hundred of the donors, about 179 million T cells yielded 95 million to 140 million unique TCR beta sequences and more than 250 Gb of sequence data. Roughly 300 gigabases of sequencing data and 70 million to 95 million unique TCR sequences made up an early release that covered nearly 650 HLA-typed donors. Of the roughly 400 genotyped donors, roughly 80% fell in the genetic ancestry cluster associated with self-reported Caucasian donors. The aim of the study was to test whether cataloging public T cell receptors could identify signatures of past pathogen exposure. The study profiled the T cell repertoires of under 850 subjects by immunosequencing and related them to cytomegalovirus serostatus. Besides the first cohort of some 670 subjects, a separate validation cohort made up of over 100 different subjects was used. To predict cytomegalovirus infection status, the study combined high-throughput TCR immunosequencing, statistical association of individual TCRs with disease status, and machine learning. In a later analysis, previously published TCR beta repertoires from 550 to 750 donors were re-analyzed and high-resolution HLA genotyping was added so that TCR occurrence patterns could be studied. In the later analysis, no new phenotypic data were used to find candidate immune exposures; instead, reliance was placed on TCR beta sequences and their occurrence across donors. To decide whether each TCR beta V gene segment behaved as functional or pseudogenic, an earlier analysis of 587 of the donors relied on high-throughput TCR beta sequencing. Donor age, sex, ethnicity and CMV serostatus were compiled alongside the repertoire data. A later genetic analysis took genome-wide SNP genotypes for about three fifths of the roughly 670 donors and used that subset as a discovery cohort. All discovery cohort repertoires had been generated using a single sequencing platform. Both class I and class II loci were covered by HLA typing, at four-digit resolution. Typing coverage varied by locus: 629-630 donors for A, B, C, DRB1 and DQB1; approximately 560 for DQA1; around 610 for DPA1; 450 to 480 for DPB1. Several DR-DQ haplotypes were handled as single units for association and clustering because linkage in the cohort was strong. Among some 410 genotyped donors of the cohort, an average of approximately 220,000 unique TCR beta nucleotide sequences was sequenced per donor, of which about 19% were non-productive.

The CDR3 spans 14 residues, from the cysteine through the phenylalanine. Only CDR3 DNA remains: 42 bases, in frame from the first base. CDR1 SEHNR and CDR2 FQNEAQ were looked up in the germline V gene (reference sequence). Libraries were constructed by the immunoSEQ multiplex PCR assay. A mixture of 60 forward primers for TCR Vbeta segments and 13 reverse primers for TCR Jbeta segments was used in the multiplex PCR. A multiplex PCR assay on genomic DNA amplified the CDR3 region of rearranged TCR beta genes. The amplified TCR beta libraries were sequenced on the Illumina HiSeq System as 87-base-pair reads. As for how the authors treated the data: Across the roughly 670 repertoires, a later analysis counted tens of millions of unique TCR beta chains, some 11 million of which were shared by at least two donors. Raw reads were error-corrected and collapsed into unique sequences with a nearest-neighbor algorithm that merged closely related sequences to remove PCR and sequencing errors. V, D and J gene segments were assigned by aligning CDR3 sequences to IMGT reference sequences. For a sequence to be retained, a match of at least six nucleotides to both a V gene segment and a J gene segment was required. Rearrangements were classified as productive when the CDR3 lacked stop codons and remained in frame with V and J, and all other rearrangements were classified as non-productive. CDR3 was defined by IMGT convention, running from the second conserved V-encoded cysteine to the conserved J-encoded phenylalanine. Sequences without an unambiguous match to a single V gene segment were excluded from the earlier analysis of several hundred of the donors. In an earlier analysis of approximately 590 of the donors, V segments were called functional above 56.7% productive rearrangements and were called segregating when the between-donor standard deviation exceeded 5%. A statistical classification framework was developed to diagnose cytomegalovirus status using the catalog of TCR beta chain sequences. In a later analysis, TCR nucleotide sequences were compared against IMGT/GENE-DB human TR gene sequences so that V and J genes could be assigned. Using the TCRdist pipeline, a later analysis assigned CDR3 sequences along with most-parsimonious VDJ recombination scenarios. In a later analysis, every TCR beta chain was defined by the combination of its CDR3 amino acid sequence and its V-gene family, and reads without a unique V-gene family were dropped. A later analysis removed 550 to 650 highly shared, low-generation-probability nucleotide sequences to deal with suspected cross-contamination and a sequencing artifact. A later analysis calculated a clonal expansion index for each public chain from normalized within-repertoire ranks of inferred template counts. In a later analysis, generation probabilities were computed with a VDJ recombination model fitted to out-of-frame rearrangements, and the resulting probabilities were checked against IGoR. In a later analysis, TCR-TCR, TCR-HLA and TCR-CMV co-occurrence was scored with hypergeometric tests, and a repertoire-size bias correction was applied to TCR pairs. To estimate false discovery rates, a later analysis permuted the HLA or CMV assignments 20 times. In a later analysis, co-occurring TCRs were grouped with DBSCAN, and TCRdist sequence similarity was added when clustering was performed within HLA-allele-positive subsets. Co-occurrence clustering excluded repertoires with fewer than 30,000 or more than 120,000 public chains, plus five with anomalous nucleotide sharing. This is the immuneACCESS table as TCRdb keeps it, with only in-frame sequences that have V and J called. A part of the clones is gone; compared with another copy, unresolved V genes explain less than half, and the rest is unexplained. Clonal size and the V and J genes are those of that table, whereas D and trimming came from the DNA. The sample table contains about 280,000 clones; only one count was recorded for 70% to 90% of them. The ten largest clones take up about 2.3% of the sample.

In total, roughly 670 healthy bone marrow donors made up the cohort. Cohort members were all nominally healthy when sampled, although unrecorded immune exposures were likely present. The donor was CMV seronegative and belonged to the group of several hundred seronegative cohort members. A peripheral blood sample was collected from each donor, and TCR beta sequencing was performed on peripheral blood mononuclear cells. Genomic DNA extraction from the blood cell samples was performed with the Qiagen DNeasy Blood Extraction Kit. Overall results and qualifications from the work: Compared with the approximately 710-donor mean, donors in an Asian-associated ancestry cluster had fewer N-insertions in productive TCRs, according to a later genetic analysis. In an earlier analysis of roughly 500 of the donors, most TCR beta V segments appeared in productive rearrangements about 90% or about 30% of the time, broadly matching IMGT annotations. Linkage disequilibrium might explain the correlated functional status among segregating V segments, but an unknown experimental factor could not be ruled out. Assigning TCR associations to individual alleles was difficult when HLA alleles, especially DR and DQ, strongly co-occurred. In a later analysis, HLA-associated TCR beta chains were found to be more clonally expanded and to have lower generation probabilities than equally common non-associated chains. Roughly 17 rarely observed V segments, including chromosome 9 orphons, were excluded from the earlier analysis of approximately 600 of the donors because counts were too low. The study gave a list of roughly 150 TCR beta chains associated with cytomegalovirus. A cluster of highly shared sequence variants was judged likely to be a technical artifact of the sequencing pipeline. Several of the top co-occurrence clusters appeared to be linked to parvovirus B19, influenza, CMV and Epstein-Barr virus, according to a later analysis. For the cohort, immune exposure information was limited to CMV serostatus. Most TCR sequences were seen in very few donors, while some public TCRs were found in many individuals. Sequencing depth was assumed to be roughly uniform across donors in the presence/absence analyses, though that assumption may not hold. A later genetic analysis associated a missense DCLRE1C variant with V-gene and J-gene trimming of TCR beta chains, and an independent cohort replicated the association. Because some donors lacked HLA typing at each locus, the association tests relied only on the typed subset. According to a later analysis, TCR association rates differed among HLA loci, with DRB1 alleles showing the most associated TCRs and HLA-C alleles showing the fewest. In this cohort, only TCR beta chains were sequenced, and detectable features were limited by the absence of alpha or paired-chain data. Three of the identified cytomegalovirus-associated TCR beta chains were confirmed in vitro to be specific for cytomegalovirus antigens. The authors suggested that the approach could potentially be generalized to other disease states and immunological phenotypes. A further reported finding was that TCR beta sequences accurately predicted the HLA-A and HLA-B alleles for most subjects in the first cohort. Most CMV-associated TCR beta chains appeared to be HLA-restricted in a later analysis, and the HLA associations seemed to be driven largely by CMV exposure. The classifier was reported to diagnose cytomegalovirus status with high specificity and sensitivity in both the original and validation cohorts. The 87-base-pair reads could not distinguish some IMGT-functional V segments, including TRBV6-2 and TRBV6-3, so those segments were excluded. In a later analysis, about 16,000 TCR beta sequences were associated with specific HLA alleles at a false discovery rate of 0.05.

The sample taken for sequencing was PBMCs. The origin of this receptor is a woman younger than 35 in good health and CMV-seronegative. The sequence joins TRBV7-9 to TRBJ2-7; too little of a D gene remains to name it. The DNA is TGTTCCAGCAGCTTACCTGGGCCAACCTACGAGCAGTACTTC. Translated, this is CSSSLPGPTYEQYF.